This T cell receptor beta chain was sequenced in a study of shared clonotypes between healthy human individuals. J lost 7 bases, V lost 0 bases, and 4 bases had no gene match. Germline-derived CDR1 and CDR2 are SGHRS and YFSETQ. CDR3 size: 15 residues. In regard to this clone: Its matching antigen is unknown. This sample includes further DNA sequences coding for the same CDR3.

Study observations and caveats: Although depth was large, rarefaction showed that sequencing of the sorted subsets was incomplete.

It was at deep level that the assay was run. Clones were read by immunoSEQ multiplex PCR, and TCRdb kept only the in-frame ones, dropping some. The table has 2 million to 2.5 million clones, approximately 95% seen once. Donors, healthy HIV-negative adults, lacked recent acute infections or vaccinations. CD4+ cell separation produced CD45RA+ naive and CD45RA-negative memory subsets. The receptor's source is a man between 18 and 29 years old in good health. Some clones in this sample may be carry-over from other donors' samples. The specimen was naive CD4+ T cells from PBMCs. Subset indicated: CD45RA+ positively selected. The V and J genes are TRBV5-1 and TRBJ1-4; TRBD1 agrees at 9 bases. The CDR3 reads CASSLAGQGGEKLFF. The CDR3, as DNA: TGCGCCAGCAGCTTGGCGGGACAGGGCGGTGAAAAACTGTTTTTT.